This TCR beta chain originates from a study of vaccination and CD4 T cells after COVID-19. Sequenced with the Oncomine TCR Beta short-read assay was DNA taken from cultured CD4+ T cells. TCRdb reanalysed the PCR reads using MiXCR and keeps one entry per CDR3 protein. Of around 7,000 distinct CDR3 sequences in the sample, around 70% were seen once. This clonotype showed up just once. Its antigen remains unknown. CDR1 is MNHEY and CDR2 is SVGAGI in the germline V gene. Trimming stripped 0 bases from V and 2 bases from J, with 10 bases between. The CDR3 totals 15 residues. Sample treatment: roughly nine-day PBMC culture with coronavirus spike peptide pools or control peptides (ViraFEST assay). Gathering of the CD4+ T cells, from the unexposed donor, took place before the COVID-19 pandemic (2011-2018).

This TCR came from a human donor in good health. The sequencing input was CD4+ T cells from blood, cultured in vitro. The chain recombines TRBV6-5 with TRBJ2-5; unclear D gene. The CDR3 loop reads CASSYSNLVQETQYF. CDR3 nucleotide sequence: TGTGCCAGCAGTTACTCGAACCTGGTACAAGAGACCCAGTACTTC.